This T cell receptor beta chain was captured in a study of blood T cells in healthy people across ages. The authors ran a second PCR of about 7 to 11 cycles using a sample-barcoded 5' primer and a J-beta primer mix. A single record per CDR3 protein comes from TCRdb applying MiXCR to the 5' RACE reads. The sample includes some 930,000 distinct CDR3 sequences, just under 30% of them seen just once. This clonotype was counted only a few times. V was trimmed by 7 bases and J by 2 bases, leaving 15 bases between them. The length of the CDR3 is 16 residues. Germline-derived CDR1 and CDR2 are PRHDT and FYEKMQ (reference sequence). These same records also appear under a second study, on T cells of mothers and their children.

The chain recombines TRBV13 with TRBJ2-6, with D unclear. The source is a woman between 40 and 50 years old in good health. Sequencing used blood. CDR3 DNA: TGTGCCAGCACTTCGAGCCAAGGGCCTGGGGCCAACGTCCTGACTTTC. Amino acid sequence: CASTSSQGPGANVLTF.